This T cell receptor beta chain was recorded in a study of a mutant IDH1 vaccine in newly diagnosed glioma. Findings of the study overall: Seemingly, pseudoprogression had no relation to changes in the top peripheral T cell clonotypes.

Time point given: week 5, during vaccination. In every dose of vaccine, 300 ug of mutant IDH1 20-mer peptide was given alongside topical imiquimod. Trimming left V 4 bases short and J 6 bases short, with 11 bases between. Germline-derived CDR1 and CDR2 are SQVTM and ANQGSEA. This CDR3 contains 12 residues. TCRdb's table, derived via immunoSEQ multiplex PCR, lists solely in-frame clones and lacks some. The table records over 50,000 clones, more than 80% of them present only once. Worth noting for this clone: Its antigen is unidentified.

Sequences were derived from PBMCs, sampled from a glioma patient whose treatment included an IDH1 peptide vaccine. The clonotype was recovered from a woman in her 40s with glioma. V gene TRBV29-1 combines with J gene TRBJ2-3; D gene unclear. The CDR3 spells CSVGPTPDTQYF. For the CDR3, the DNA is TGCAGCGTTGGCCCTACCCCGGATACGCAGTATTTT.